What follows is one T cell receptor beta chain and its context. Its matching antigen is unknown. Those donating, healthy Caucasian individuals from Russia, were aged roughly 6 to 100. Germline CDR1 reads SGDLS; CDR2 reads YYNGEE. CDR3 length: 16 residues. V lost 1 base and J lost 11; bases outside the gene matches: 12. Primed by a sample-barcoded 5' primer and a J-beta primer mix, a second PCR proceeded for about 7 to 12 cycles. TCRdb passed the 5' RACE reads through MiXCR, listing each CDR3 protein once. The table includes more than 1 million distinct CDR3 sequences, less than 50% detected once. The sample belongs to a study of blood T cells in healthy people across ages. Study details: About one barcoded beta molecule per two T cells was captured by template switching. Study-wide results and caveats: For the donors, CMV status was unknown and possibly confounded expanded clonotype changes. Across the age range, TCR beta diversity per million T cells fell in a roughly linear way.

The J gene is TRBJ2-5, the V gene TRBV9; TRBD2 matches 12 bases. Sequenced: blood. The TCR originated in a woman aged 60-75 years in good health. In DNA, the CDR3 is TGTGCCAGCAGCGTAATTTCACTAGCGGGAGGAAATGAGCAGTACTTC. Protein sequence: CASSVISLAGGNEQYF.